The next 23 T cell receptor beta chains were all read from a single sample in a study of T cells after yellow fever vaccination. TCRdb redid the calling of the 5' RACE reads with MiXCR, one entry per CDR3 protein. The sample lists some 320,000 distinct CDR3 sequences, over 4% seen once, with around 23% in the top ten. The starting material was PBMCs, obtained 5 days after the yellow fever booster vaccination. The receptor set was obtained from a man between 18 and 29 years old who received the YFV17D yellow fever vaccine.

J is TRBJ1-3 and V is TRBV19; maybe TRBD1 (5 bases). This CDR3 has 15 amino acids. From germline, CDR1 is LNHDA and CDR2 SQIVND (reference sequence). V was shortened by 3 bases and J by 0 bases, with 9 bases between the two germline ends. The CDR3 reads CASSMGPSSGNTIYF. The CDR3 nucleotides are TGTGCCAGTAGTATGGGACCGAGCTCTGGAAACACCATATATTTT.

This clonotype was counted only a few times. V usage is TRBV27 and J usage is TRBJ2-5; 8 bases fit TRBD1. This CDR3 is 16 amino acids long. Germline CDR1 is MNHEY and CDR2 is SMNVEV (reference sequence). V shed 5 bases, J shed 5 bases, and the junction held 13 bases outside the gene matches. The CDR3 DNA follows: TGTGCCAGCAGTCCAGAGACAGGGGAGTCCGCGGAGACCCAGTACTTC. It codes for CASSPETGESAETQYF.

This clonotype has just a few counts. CDR3 DNA sequence: TGTGCCAGCAGCTTTTCCATGGACTACGAGCAGTACTTC. As protein: CASSFSMDYEQYF. The rearrangement uses TRBV11-2 and TRBJ2-7; D is unclear. CDR1 and CDR2 from the germline V gene are SGHAT and FQNNGV. The CDR3 loop spans 13 amino acids. V lost 3 bases, J lost 3 bases, and 9 bases lay in between.

This clonotype was observed many times. This chain links TRBV5-1 with TRBJ1-1; no clear D. The germline CDR1 and CDR2 sequences are SGHRS and YFSETQ. The CDR3 is made up of 15 amino acids. V was pared by 6 bases and J by 5 bases, with 20 bases between. CDR3 sequence reads: CASTAISGSGTEAFF. The CDR3 nucleotides read TGCGCCAGCACCGCCATATCCGGGAGCGGGACTGAAGCTTTCTTT.

V is TRBV11-2 and J is TRBJ2-5; possibly TRBD1 for D (6 bases). The CDR3 has 15 residues. V lost 5 bases, J lost 1 base, and 14 bases lay in between. Germline values: CDR1 SGHAT, CDR2 FQNNGV. CDR3 protein: CASSAMTGPQETQYF. The CDR3 DNA follows: TGTGCCAGCAGCGCTATGACAGGACCCCAAGAGACCCAGTACTTC. The variable domain in full, with the rest retrieved from reference TRBV11-2 and TRBJ2-5, is EAGVAQSPRYKIIEKRQSVAFWCNPISGHATLYWYQQILGQGPKLLIQFQNNGVVDDSQLPKDRFSAERLKGVDSTLKIQPAKLEDSAVYLCASSAMTGPQETQYFGPGTRLLVL.

In its sample, this clonotype was seen many times. The chain employs TRBV5-1 and TRBJ2-5; 8 bases are shared with TRBD1. J gave up 4 bases and V 4 bases, and 6 bases lay outside the gene matches. The germline V gene encodes CDR1 SGHRS and CDR2 YFSETQ. The CDR3 sequence is 14 residues long. The CDR3 DNA reads as TGCGCCAGCAGCGTACTCGGACAGGGAGAGACCCAGTACTTC. Translating it yields CASSVLGQGETQYF.

This clonotype was observed many times. The rearrangement joins TRBV7-9 to TRBJ1-2; 12 nucleotides align to TRBD1. Looked up from germline, CDR1 is SEHNR and CDR2 is FQNEAQ (reference sequence). The CDR3 totals 16 residues. V shed 1 base, J shed 4 bases, and the junction held 4 bases outside the gene matches. CDR3 sequence: CASSLGDRGPGYGYTF. The CDR3 DNA sequence: TGTGCCAGCAGCTTAGGGGACAGGGGGCCTGGCTATGGCTACACCTTC.

V and J are TRBV4-3 and TRBJ1-5; D is ambiguous. CDR3 length equals 14 residues. Between the trimmed V and J ends, which lost 1 base and 1 base, there was a span of 5 bases. CDR1 and CDR2 (germline): LGHNA, YSLEER. As DNA, the CDR3 is TGCGCCAGCAGCCAAGTACACAGCAATCAGCCCCAGCATTTT. The encoded protein is CASSQVHSNQPQHF.

This clonotype was counted only a few times. This sequence joins TRBV30 and TRBJ1-1; D perhaps matches TRBD1 (5 bases). Germline loops: CDR1 GTSNPN, CDR2 SVGIG (reference sequence). The V end lost 0 bases, the J end lost 3 bases, and 8 bases lay between the germline ends. The CDR3 is 13 residues long. The CDR3 protein is CAWSVREDTEAFF. In DNA form, the CDR3 reads TGTGCCTGGAGTGTCAGGGAGGACACTGAAGCTTTCTTT. Complete variable domain (other parts from reference TRBV30 and TRBJ1-1): SQTIHQWPATLVQPVGSPLSLECTVEGTSNPNLYWYRQAAGRGLQLLFYSVGIGQISSEVPQNLSASRPQDRQFILSSKKLLLSDSGFYLCAWSVREDTEAFFGQGTRLTVV.

This clonotype was observed at least ten times. This chain joins TRBV12-3 or TRBV12-4 and TRBJ2-7, with D perhaps being TRBD1 or TRBD2 (5 bases each). CDR3 length equals 14 residues. This CDR3 is CASSLGDGSYVQYV. For the CDR3, the DNA is TGTGCCAGCAGTTTAGGGGACGGATCCTACGTGCAGTACGTC.

This clonotype was seen a handful of times. The V and J genes are TRBV6-1 and TRBJ2-2; a possible D gene is TRBD2 (6 bases). The germline V and J ends were trimmed by 10 bases and 7 bases, with 10 bases remaining between them. This CDR3 is 11 amino acids long. Germline CDR1 reads MNHNS; CDR2 reads SASEGT. The CDR3 region is CAILGGGELFF. The CDR3 DNA follows: TGTGCCATACTCGGGGGCGGGGAGCTGTTTTTT.

This clonotype occurred many times. This chain links TRBV29-1 with TRBJ2-5; 7 nucleotides agree with TRBD1. Germline V CDR1 and CDR2: SQVTM, ANQGSEA. The trim removed 5 bases at V and 5 bases at J, leaving 5 bases unmatched. The CDR3 sequence is 12 residues long. Here the CDR3 DNA reads TGCAGCGTTAACGGCAGGGGGGAGACCCAGTACTTC. Its protein product is CSVNGRGETQYF.

This clonotype was counted at least ten times. The genes are TRBV7-3 and TRBJ2-3; 11 nucleotides line up with TRBD2. J lost 5 bases, V lost 6 bases, and 1 base had no gene match. Germline loops: CDR1 SGHTA, CDR2 FQGTGA. The CDR3 sequence is 13 residues long. The CDR3 nucleotides are TGTGCCAGCAGTACTAGCGGGGGAGATACGCAGTATTTT. This gives the protein CASSTSGGDTQYF.

In this sample, this clonotype turned up many times. The chain couples TRBV2 to TRBJ2-5, with TRBD2 matching 11 bases. Germline V lookup: CDR1 SNHLY, CDR2 FYNNEI. J gave up 5 bases and V 6 bases, and 5 bases lay outside the gene matches. The CDR3 has 14 amino acids. As DNA, the CDR3 is TGTGCCAGCAGCGGTAGCGGGGGGGCCGAGACCCAGTACTTC. Its translation is CASSGSGGAETQYF. The variable domain in full, with the rest retrieved from reference TRBV2 and TRBJ2-5, is EPEVTQTPSHQVTQMGQEVILRCVPISNHLYFYWYRQILGQKVEFLVSFYNNEISEKSEIFDDQFSVERPDGSNFTLKIRSTKLEDSAMYFCASSGSGGAETQYFGPGTRLLVL.

This rearrangement joins TRBV9 to TRBJ2-1; D unresolved. The ends were cut back, 4 bases at V and 8 bases at J, with 10 bases in the middle. The CDR3 spans 12 residues. CDR1 and CDR2 from the germline V gene are SGDLS and YYNGEE. The CDR3 sequence: CASSPHPHEQFF. CDR3 bases: TGTGCCAGCAGCCCCCACCCCCATGAGCAGTTCTTC.

This clonotype occurred a few times. The chain recombines TRBV7-9 with TRBJ2-1; D unclear. V dropped 11 bases and J dropped 10 bases, with 15 bases sitting between them. Germline CDR1 SEHNR, CDR2 FQNEAQ (reference sequence). The CDR3 loop spans 11 amino acids. The CDR3 bases are TGTGCCGCTAGAGAAAGGGTCGAGCAGTTCTTC. It is translated as CAARERVEQFF.

This clonotype was observed a few times. The V and J genes are TRBV6-2 or TRBV6-3 and TRBJ1-5, with D maybe TRBD1 (6 bases). The CDR3 spans 14 residues. Per germline, CDR1 MNHEY and CDR2 SVGEGT. The V end was cut by 6 bases, the J end by 7 bases, with 16 bases between. In DNA form, the CDR3 reads TGTGCCAGCAGATTTCGGGGGGCGGGGCAGCCCCAGCATTTT. Translated: CASRFRGAGQPQHF.

This clonotype occurred a few times. The chain couples TRBV7-3 to TRBJ2-2; a possible D gene is TRBD1 (6 bases). This CDR3 spans 14 amino acids. Germline V CDR1 and CDR2: SGHTA, FQGTGA. The V gene lost 8 bases and the J gene lost 4 bases, with 14 bases spanning the gap. The CDR3 DNA reads TGTGCCAGCTCCGAAGGACAGACCACCGGGGAGCTGTTTTTT. Translated, it gives CASSEGQTTGELFF.

This sequence joins TRBV6-5 and TRBJ2-3; D uncertain. CDR1 is MNHEY and CDR2 is SVGAGI in the germline V gene. The CDR3 sequence is 14 residues long. V lost 2 bases, J lost 2 bases, and 8 bases lay in between. The CDR3 region is CASSYMAHTDTQYF. Here the CDR3 DNA reads TGTGCCAGCAGTTACATGGCCCACACAGATACGCAGTATTTT.

The gene calls are TRBV2 and TRBJ2-7; 8 bases are shared with TRBD2. V was clipped by 7 bases and J by 10 bases; unmatched bases: 6. The CDR3 is made up of 11 amino acids. Germline V CDR1 and CDR2: SNHLY, FYNNEI. The CDR3 DNA reads TGTGCCAGCACCAACGGGGGGGAACAGTACGTC. Translated, it gives CASTNGGEQYV.

At least ten counts were recorded for this clonotype. In nucleotides, the CDR3 is TGCAGTGCTAGAGATACTATTGGGCGGTGGTACACCTTC. The encoded protein is CSARDTIGRWYTF. The chain is built from TRBV20-1 and TRBJ1-2; D remains ambiguous. Germline lookup yields CDR1 DFQATT and CDR2 SNEGSKA (reference sequence). V was cut by 0 bases and J by 11 bases, with 16 bases left in between. The CDR3 has 13 amino acids.

This clonotype was counted a few times. This chain uses TRBV20-1 with TRBJ2-3, with D possibly matching TRBD2 (7 bases). The CDR3 sequence is 16 residues long. Germline-derived CDR1 and CDR2 are DFQATT and SNEGSKA (reference sequence). V lost 6 bases to trimming and J lost 2 bases, with 21 bases between them. The CDR3 spells CSASPGGGAPTDTQYF. DNA for the CDR3: TGCAGTGCAAGCCCTGGGGGGGGGGCGCCCACAGATACGCAGTATTTT.

The rearrangement joins TRBV5-1 to TRBJ2-3; possible D gene TRBD2, 6 bases. The CDR3 sequence is 16 residues long. Per the germline V gene, CDR1 is SGHRS and CDR2 is YFSETQ. Deletions cut 1 base from V and 1 base from J, with 13 bases between. CDR3 sequence: CASSLMAGLRTDTQYF. The CDR3 DNA reads TGCGCCAGCAGCTTGATGGCGGGGTTGCGCACAGATACGCAGTATTTT.